This record looks at one T cell receptor (beta chain) sequence and its context. The data were taken from a study of blood T cell repertoires in COVID-19. In the study overall: The origin of the acute and convalescent COVID-19 samples was the United States, Italy and Spain. From T cells, B-cell-depleted T cells, or PBMCs came the material, which was cDNA or gDNA.

TCRdb's table, derived via immunoSEQ multiplex PCR, lists solely in-frame clones and lacks some. The repertoire consists of 200,000 to 250,000 clones, with around 80% occurring once and the leading ten covering around 7.7%. Germline V gene data show CDR1 as SNHLY and CDR2 as FYNNEI. Trimming removed 7 bases at V and 0 bases at J, with 11 bases between. The CDR3 totals 14 residues. J is TRBJ2-3 and V is TRBV2; weak D call: TRBD1 (6 bases). The sample consisted of peripheral blood. The clonotype originates from a woman between 65 and 79 years old with acute or convalescent COVID-19. CDR3 loop: CASKDSTSTDTQYF. The CDR3 coding sequence is TGTGCCAGCAAGGACAGCACTAGCACAGATACGCAGTATTTT.